This TCR beta chain was identified during a study of regulatory T cells in long-lasting Graves disease. Arm-PCR of CDR3 regions and iRepertoire HTBI primers were the basis on which TCR beta libraries were built. TCRdb re-derived calls from the multiplex PCR reads in MiXCR, one entry per CDR3 protein. The sample shows fewer than 400,000 distinct CDR3 sequences, around 20% of them seen only once. The CDR3 covers 16 residues. Germline CDR1 MNHNS, CDR2 SASEGT. Germline trimming cut 0 bases from V and 1 base from J; bases unmatched to any gene: 1. Time point described: persistent/refractory GD, antithyroid drugs over 5 years with positive TRAb. PBMCs provided the RNA from which the TCR library was made. This clonotype was seen repeatedly, ten times or more. Its antigen is not known. Study-wide results and limits: Because few samples were included, accuracy may have been lower. Persistent Graves' patients showed less TCR diversity than newly diagnosed patients showed.

The clonotype was recovered from a female donor with Graves disease. The rearrangement joins TRBV6-1 to TRBJ2-2; 8 bases are shared with TRBD1. The sequenced sample was peripheral blood mononuclear cells (PBMCs), obtained when the disease was refractory, from a patient treated with antithyroid drugs. CDR3 in DNA: TGTGCCAGCAGTGAAGCGGACAGGGTGAACACCGGGGAGCTGTTTTTT. Translating gives CASSEADRVNTGELFF.